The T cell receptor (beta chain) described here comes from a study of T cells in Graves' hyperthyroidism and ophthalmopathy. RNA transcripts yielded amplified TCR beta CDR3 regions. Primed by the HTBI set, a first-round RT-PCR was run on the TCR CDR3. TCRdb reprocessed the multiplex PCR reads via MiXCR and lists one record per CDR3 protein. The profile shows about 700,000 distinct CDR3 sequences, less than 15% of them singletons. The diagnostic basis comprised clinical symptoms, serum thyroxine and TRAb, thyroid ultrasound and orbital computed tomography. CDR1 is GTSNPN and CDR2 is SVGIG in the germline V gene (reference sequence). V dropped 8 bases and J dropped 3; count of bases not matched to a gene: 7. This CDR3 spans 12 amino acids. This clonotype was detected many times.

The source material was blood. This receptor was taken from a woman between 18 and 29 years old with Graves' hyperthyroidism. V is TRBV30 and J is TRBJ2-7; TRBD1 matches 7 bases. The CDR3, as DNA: TGTGCCGGCGACAGGGTTGGCTACGAGCAGTACTTC. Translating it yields CAGDRVGYEQYF.